The clone carrying this T cell receptor beta chain was counted many times. A NOSPECS grade of at least 4, a Clinical Activity Score of at least 3 and duration under 3 months were recorded in ophthalmopathy patients. V was trimmed by 2 bases and J by 6 bases, leaving 4 bases between them. In germline, CDR1 is SGHVS, CDR2 FQNEAQ. The CDR3 sequence is 11 residues long. This specimen belongs to a study of T cells in Graves' hyperthyroidism and ophthalmopathy. Amplification of TCR beta CDR3 regions used RNA as the template. The TCR CDR3 was amplified in a first-round RT-PCR using the HTBI primer set. TCRdb passed the multiplex PCR reads through MiXCR, listing each CDR3 protein once. The sample comprises nearly 250,000 distinct CDR3 sequences, over 20% of which are singletons, and about a third rests with the top ten.

The sequencing sample was made of blood. The chain couples TRBV7-8 to TRBJ1-1; D call uncertain. The sequence came from a woman between 40 and 50 years old with Graves' ophthalmopathy. The CDR3 DNA is TGTGCCAGCAGCTTAAGGGCTGAAGCTTTCTTT. Translated: CASSLRAEAFF.